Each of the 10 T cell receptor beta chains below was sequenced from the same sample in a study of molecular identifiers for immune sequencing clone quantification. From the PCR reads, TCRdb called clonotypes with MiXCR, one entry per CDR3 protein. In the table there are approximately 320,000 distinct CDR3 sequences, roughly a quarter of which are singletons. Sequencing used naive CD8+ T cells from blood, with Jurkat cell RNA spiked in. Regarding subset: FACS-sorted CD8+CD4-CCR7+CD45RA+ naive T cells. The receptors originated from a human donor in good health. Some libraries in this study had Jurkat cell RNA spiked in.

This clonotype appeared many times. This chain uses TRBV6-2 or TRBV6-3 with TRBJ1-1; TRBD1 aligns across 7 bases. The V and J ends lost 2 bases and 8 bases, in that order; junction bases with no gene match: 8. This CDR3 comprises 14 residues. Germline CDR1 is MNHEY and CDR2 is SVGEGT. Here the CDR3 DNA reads TGTGCCAGCAGTTACGTCGACAGGGTTTTGGAAGCTTTCTTT. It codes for CASSYVDRVLEAFF.

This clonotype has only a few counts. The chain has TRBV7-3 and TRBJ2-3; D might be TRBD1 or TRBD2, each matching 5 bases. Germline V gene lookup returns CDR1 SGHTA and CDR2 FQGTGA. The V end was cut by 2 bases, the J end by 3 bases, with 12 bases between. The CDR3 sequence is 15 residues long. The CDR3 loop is CASSLGGHGTDTQYF. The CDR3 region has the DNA TGTGCCAGCAGCTTAGGGGGTCACGGTACAGATACGCAGTATTTT.

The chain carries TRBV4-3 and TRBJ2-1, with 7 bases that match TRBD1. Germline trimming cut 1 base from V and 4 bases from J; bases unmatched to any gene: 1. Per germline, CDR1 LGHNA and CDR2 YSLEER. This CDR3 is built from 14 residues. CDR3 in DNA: TGCGCCAGCAGCCAAGCGGGACAGTACAATGAGCAGTTCTTC. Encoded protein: CASSQAGQYNEQFF.

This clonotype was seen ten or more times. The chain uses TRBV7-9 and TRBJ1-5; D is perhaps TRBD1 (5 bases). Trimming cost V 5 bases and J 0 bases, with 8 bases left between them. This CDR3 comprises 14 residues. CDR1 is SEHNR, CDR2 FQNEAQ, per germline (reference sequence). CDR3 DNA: TGTGCCAGCAGCGGGACTTTTAGCAATCAGCCCCAGCATTTT. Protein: CASSGTFSNQPQHF.

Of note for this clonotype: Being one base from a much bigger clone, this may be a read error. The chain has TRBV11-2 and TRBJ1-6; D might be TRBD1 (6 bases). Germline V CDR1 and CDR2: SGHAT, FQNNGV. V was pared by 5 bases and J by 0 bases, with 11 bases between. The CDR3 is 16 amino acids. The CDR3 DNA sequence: TGTGCCAGCAGCGTAGCGGACAGCTCCTATAATTCACCCCTCCACTTT. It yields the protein CASSVADSSYNSPLHF.

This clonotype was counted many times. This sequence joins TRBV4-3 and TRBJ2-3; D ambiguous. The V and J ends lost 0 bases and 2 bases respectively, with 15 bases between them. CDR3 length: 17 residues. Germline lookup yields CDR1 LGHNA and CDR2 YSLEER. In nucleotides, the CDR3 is TGCGCCAGCAGCCAAGATGGAGCAGTAGTACCCACAGATACGCAGTATTTT. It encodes CASSQDGAVVPTDTQYF.

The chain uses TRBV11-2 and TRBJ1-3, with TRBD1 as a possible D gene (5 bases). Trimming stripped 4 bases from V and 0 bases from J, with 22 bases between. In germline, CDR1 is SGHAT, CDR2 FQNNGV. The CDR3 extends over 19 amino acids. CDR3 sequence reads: CASSSPGLLPSLSGNTIYF. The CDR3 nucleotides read TGTGCCAGCAGCTCTCCGGGACTCCTTCCATCTCTCTCTGGAAACACCATATATTTT. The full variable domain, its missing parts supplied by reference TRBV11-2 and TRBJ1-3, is EAGVAQSPRYKIIEKRQSVAFWCNPISGHATLYWYQQILGQGPKLLIQFQNNGVVDDSQLPKDRFSAERLKGVDSTLKIQPAKLEDSAVYLCASSSPGLLPSLSGNTIYFGEGSWLTVV.

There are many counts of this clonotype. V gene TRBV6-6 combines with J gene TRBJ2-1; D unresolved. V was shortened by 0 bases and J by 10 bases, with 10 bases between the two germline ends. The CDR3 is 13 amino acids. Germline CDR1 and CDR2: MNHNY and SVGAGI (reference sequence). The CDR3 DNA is TGTGCCAGCAGTTACTCGTACTACCGGGAGCAGTTCTTC. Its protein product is CASSYSYYREQFF.

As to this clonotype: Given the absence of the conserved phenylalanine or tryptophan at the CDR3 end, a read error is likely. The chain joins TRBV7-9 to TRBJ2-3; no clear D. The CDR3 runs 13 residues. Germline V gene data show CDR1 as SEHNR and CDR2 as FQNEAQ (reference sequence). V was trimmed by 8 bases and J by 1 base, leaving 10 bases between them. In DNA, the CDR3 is TGTGCCAGCTGCTATCCGGGCACAGATACGCAGTATGTT. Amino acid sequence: CASCYPGTDTQYV.

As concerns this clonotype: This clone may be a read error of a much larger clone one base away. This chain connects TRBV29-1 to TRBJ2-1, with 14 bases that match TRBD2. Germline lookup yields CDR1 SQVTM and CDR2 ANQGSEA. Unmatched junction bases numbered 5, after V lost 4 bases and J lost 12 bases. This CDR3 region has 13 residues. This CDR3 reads CSVGGLAGVGQFF. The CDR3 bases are TGCAGCGTTGGGGGACTAGCGGGAGTCGGGCAGTTCTTC.